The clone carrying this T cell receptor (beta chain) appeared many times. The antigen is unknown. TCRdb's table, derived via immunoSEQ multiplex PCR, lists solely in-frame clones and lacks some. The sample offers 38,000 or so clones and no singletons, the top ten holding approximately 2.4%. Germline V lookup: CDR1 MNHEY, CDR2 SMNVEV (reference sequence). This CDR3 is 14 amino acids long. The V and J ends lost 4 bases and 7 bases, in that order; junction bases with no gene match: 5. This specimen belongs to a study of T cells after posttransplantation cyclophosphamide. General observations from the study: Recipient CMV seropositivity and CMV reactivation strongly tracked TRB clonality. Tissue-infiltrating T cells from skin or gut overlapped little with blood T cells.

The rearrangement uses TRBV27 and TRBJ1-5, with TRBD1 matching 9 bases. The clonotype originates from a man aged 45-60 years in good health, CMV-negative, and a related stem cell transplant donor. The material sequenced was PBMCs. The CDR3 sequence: CASSSDRGGQPQHF. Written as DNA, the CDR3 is TGTGCCAGCAGTTCGGACAGGGGAGGCCAGCCCCAGCATTTT.